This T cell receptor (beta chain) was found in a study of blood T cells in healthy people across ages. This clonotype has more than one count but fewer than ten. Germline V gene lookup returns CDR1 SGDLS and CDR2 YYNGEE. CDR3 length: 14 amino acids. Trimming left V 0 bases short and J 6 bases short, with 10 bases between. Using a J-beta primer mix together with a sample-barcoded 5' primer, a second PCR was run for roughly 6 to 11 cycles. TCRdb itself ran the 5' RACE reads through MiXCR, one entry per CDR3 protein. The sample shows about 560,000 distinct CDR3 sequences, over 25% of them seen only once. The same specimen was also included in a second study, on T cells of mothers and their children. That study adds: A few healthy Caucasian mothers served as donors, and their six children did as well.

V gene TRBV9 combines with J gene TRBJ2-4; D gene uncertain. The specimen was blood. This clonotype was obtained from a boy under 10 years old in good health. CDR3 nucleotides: TGTGCCAGCAGCGTAGAGAGGTTCGGAAACATTCAGTACTTC. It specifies CASSVERFGNIQYF. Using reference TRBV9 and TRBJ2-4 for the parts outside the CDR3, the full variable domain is DSGVTQTPKHLITATGQRVTLRCSPRSGDLSVYWYQQSLDQGLQFLIQYYNGEERAKGNILERFSAQQFPDLHSELNLSSLELGDSALYFCASSVERFGNIQYFGAGTRLSVL.